The rows below give T cell receptor beta chains drawn from one sample of a study of regulatory T cells in long-lasting Graves disease. MiXCR, applied by TCRdb to the multiplex PCR reads, yields one record per CDR3 protein. Of approximately 560,000 distinct CDR3 sequences listed, about 15% were seen once; the top ten hold approximately 12%. This same sample was also taken into another study, of T cells in Graves' hyperthyroidism and ophthalmopathy.

The sequences come from peripheral blood mononuclear cells (PBMCs), collected at new diagnosis, from a patient treated with antithyroid drugs. The origin of the receptors is a young man with Graves disease. CDR3s include the opening cysteine and the closing phenylalanine or tryptophan. D genes are given only for firm matches. Not all rows give a size; the values are once, few, many and, for expanded clones, a class.

D gene,V gene,J gene,clone size,CDR3 protein,CDR3 DNA
-,TRBV28,TRBJ1-3,few,CASSSGSHSGNTIYF,TGTGCCAGCAGTTCAGGGTCCCACTCTGGAAACACCATATATTTT
TRBD1,TRBV5-6,TRBJ2-7,-,CASRGQGIEF,TGTGCCAGCAGGGGACAGGGGATTGAGTTC
-,TRBV12-3/TRBV12-4,TRBJ2-7,many,CASSFTGGGSYEQYF,TGTGCCAGCAGTTTCACAGGAGGGGGGTCCTACGAGCAGTACTTC
-,TRBV3-1,TRBJ1-1,many,CASSHLPSDAGLQNTEAFF,TGTGCCAGCAGCCACCTCCCTTCCGATGCGGGACTCCAGAACACTGAAGCTTTCTTT
TRBD1,TRBV5-1,TRBJ1-1,many,CASSFTGGTEAFF,TGCGCCAGCAGCTTCACAGGGGGAACTGAAGCTTTCTTT
TRBD1,TRBV7-8,TRBJ1-5,many,CASSLDRVNQPQHF,TGTGCCAGCAGCCTTGACAGGGTCAATCAGCCCCAGCATTTT
-,TRBV20-1,TRBJ2-7,-,CSARAEDRINYEQYF,TGCAGTGCTAGAGCAGAAGACAGGATTAACTACGAGCAGTACTTC
TRBD2,TRBV7-3,TRBJ2-3,many,CASSSGAGGTASTDTQYF,TGTGCCAGCAGTAGCGGAGCGGGAGGGACTGCTAGCACAGATACGCAGTATTTT
-,TRBV13,TRBJ2-1,few,CASSTQETGTGNYNEQFF,TGTGCCAGCAGCACACAAGAAACCGGGACTGGTAACTACAATGAGCAGTTCTTC
-,TRBV2,TRBJ2-7,few,CAIKGGHYEQYF,TGTGCCATTAAGGGGGGGCACTACGAGCAGTACTTC
TRBD2,TRBV30,TRBJ2-3,-,CAWSGPSGRSGTQYF,TGTGCCTGGAGTGGCCCTAGCGGGAGAAGCGGTACGCAGTATTTT
-,TRBV7-9,TRBJ1-1,few,CASRLDGSTEAFF,TGTGCCAGCAGATTGGACGGTAGCACTGAAGCTTTCTTT
TRBD1,TRBV6-1,TRBJ2-5,many,CASSEWDRLQETQYF,TGTGCCAGCAGTGAGTGGGACAGACTTCAGGAGACCCAGTACTTC
TRBD2,TRBV20-1,TRBJ2-7,few,CSASDTSGRAYEQYF,TGCAGTGCTAGTGATACTAGCGGGAGGGCCTACGAGCAGTACTTC
-,TRBV11-2,TRBJ2-5,many,CASSLVAAEETQYF,TGTGCCAGCAGCTTAGTGGCGGCTGAAGAGACCCAGTACTTC
-,TRBV28,TRBJ1-2,many,CASRPRQRYGYTF,TGTGCCAGCAGACCCCGGCAGCGCTATGGCTACACCTTC
-,TRBV18,TRBJ2-3,many,CASSSPDSTDTQYF,TGTGCCAGCTCATCCCCGGACAGCACAGATACGCAGTATTTT
-,TRBV19,TRBJ2-6,-,CASSISHLLGANVLTF,TGTGCCAGTAGTATAAGTCACCTTCTTGGGGCCAACGTCCTGACTTTC
-,TRBV7-9,TRBJ2-7,-,CASSPGAREQYF,TGTGCCAGCAGCCCCGGGGCCCGGGAGCAGTACTTC
TRBD2,TRBV20-1,TRBJ2-2,few,CSGRLAGVPGELFF,TGCAGTGGTAGACTAGCGGGAGTTCCCGGGGAGCTGTTTTTT
-,TRBV2,TRBJ2-7,many,CASRDAGGAFYEQYF,TGTGCCAGCAGGGATGCAGGAGGGGCTTTCTACGAGCAGTACTTC
-,TRBV10-1,TRBJ1-1,once,CASSESRREEGTEAFF,TGCGCCAGCAGTGAGTCGAGGAGGGAGGAGGGCACTGAAGCTTTCTTT
TRBD2,TRBV2,TRBJ2-5,many,CASRGTSETQYF,TGTGCCAGCAGGGGGACTAGCGAGACCCAGTACTTC
-,TRBV9,TRBJ2-1,few,CASSVGAESNEQFF,TGTGCCAGCAGCGTAGGGGCGGAAAGCAATGAGCAGTTCTTC
-,TRBV6-1,TRBJ1-2,-,CASRTPNYGYTF,TGTGCCAGCAGAACACCCAACTATGGCTACACCTTC
TRBD1,TRBV30,TRBJ1-2,few,CAWRSTRTGTSYGYTF,TGTGCCTGGAGAAGTACCCGGACAGGGACCTCCTATGGCTACACCTTC